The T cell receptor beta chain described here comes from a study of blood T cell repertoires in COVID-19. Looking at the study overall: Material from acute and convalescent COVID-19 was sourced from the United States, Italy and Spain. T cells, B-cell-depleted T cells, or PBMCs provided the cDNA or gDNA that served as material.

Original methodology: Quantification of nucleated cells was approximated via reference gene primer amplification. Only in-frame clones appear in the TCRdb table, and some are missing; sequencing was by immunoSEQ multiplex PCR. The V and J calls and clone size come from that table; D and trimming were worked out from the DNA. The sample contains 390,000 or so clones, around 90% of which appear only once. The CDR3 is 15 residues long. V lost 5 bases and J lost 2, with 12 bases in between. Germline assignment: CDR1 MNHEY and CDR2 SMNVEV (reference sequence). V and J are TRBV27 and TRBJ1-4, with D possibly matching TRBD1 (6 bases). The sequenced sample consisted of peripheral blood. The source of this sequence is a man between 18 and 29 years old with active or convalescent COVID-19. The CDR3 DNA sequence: TGTGCCAGCAGTGACCAGGGGCTCACTAATGAAAAACTGTTTTTT. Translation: CASSDQGLTNEKLFF.